This T cell receptor (beta chain) was sequenced in a study of T cells in localized non-small cell lung cancer. Study-wide points: Median detection of top 100 tumor clones in adjacent lung was about 52 clones.

Profiling relied on immunoSEQ multiplex PCR, and the TCRdb table lists in-frame clones only, not all of them. The repertoire consists of about 61,000 clones, with approximately 90% occurring once and the leading ten covering about 20%. V shed 1 base and J shed 7 bases, with 18 bases lying between them. This CDR3 has 15 amino acids. CDR1 and CDR2 from the germline V gene are SGHRS and YFSETQ. Concerning this clone: Its antigen is as yet unknown.

The source material was peripheral blood, sampled before any cancer treatment. The source of this sequence is a man between 40 and 75 years old with stage I squamous cell lung carcinoma. The rearrangement links TRBV5-1 to TRBJ2-7; the D gene could be TRBD1 or TRBD2 (5 bases each). CDR3 sequence: CASSLMGEPGLEQYF. The DNA for the CDR3 is TGCGCCAGCAGCTTGATGGGGGAGCCCGGGTTGGAGCAGTACTTC. Drawing the rest from reference TRBV5-1 and TRBJ2-7, the complete variable domain is KAGVTQTPRYLIKTRGQQVTLSCSPISGHRSVSWYQQTPGQGLQFLFEYFSETQRNKGNFPGRFSGRQFSNSRSEMNVSTLELGDSALYLCASSLMGEPGLEQYFGPGTRLTVT.